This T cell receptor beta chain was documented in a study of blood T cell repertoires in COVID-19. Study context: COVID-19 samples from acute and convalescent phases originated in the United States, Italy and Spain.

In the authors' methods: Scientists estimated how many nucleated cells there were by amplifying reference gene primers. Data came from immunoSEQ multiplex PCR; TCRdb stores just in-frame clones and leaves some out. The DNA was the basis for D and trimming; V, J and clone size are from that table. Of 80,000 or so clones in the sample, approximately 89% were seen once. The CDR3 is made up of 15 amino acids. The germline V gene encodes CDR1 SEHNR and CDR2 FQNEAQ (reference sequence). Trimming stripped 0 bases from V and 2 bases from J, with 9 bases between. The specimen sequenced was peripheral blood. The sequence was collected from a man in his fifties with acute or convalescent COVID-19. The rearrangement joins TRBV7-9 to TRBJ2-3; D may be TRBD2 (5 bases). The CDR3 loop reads CASSLADFSTDTQYF. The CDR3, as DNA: TGTGCCAGCAGCTTAGCGGACTTCTCCACAGATACGCAGTATTTT.